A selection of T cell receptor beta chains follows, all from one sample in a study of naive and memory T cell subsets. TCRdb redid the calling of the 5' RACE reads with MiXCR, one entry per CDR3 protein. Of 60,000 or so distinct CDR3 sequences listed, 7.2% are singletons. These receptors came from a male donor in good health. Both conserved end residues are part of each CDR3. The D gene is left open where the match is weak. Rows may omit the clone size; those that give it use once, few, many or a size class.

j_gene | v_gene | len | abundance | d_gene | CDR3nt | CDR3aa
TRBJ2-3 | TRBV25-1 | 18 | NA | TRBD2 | TGTGCCAGCAGTGAAAGAGAGACTAGCGGGAGGCCCGCAGATACGCAGTATTTT | CASSERETSGRPADTQYF
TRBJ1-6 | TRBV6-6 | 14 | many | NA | TGTGCCAGCAGTTCCATAGGTGGAAATTCACCCCTCCACTTT | CASSSIGGNSPLHF
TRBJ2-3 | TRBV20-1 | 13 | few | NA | TGCAGTGCTTTCACAGAAGACCGATATACGCAGTATTTT | CSAFTEDRYTQYF
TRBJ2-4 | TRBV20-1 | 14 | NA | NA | TGCAGTGCGGATCCGGGGGTAGCCAAAAACATTCAGTACTTC | CSADPGVAKNIQYF
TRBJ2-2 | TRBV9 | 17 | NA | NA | TGTGCCAGCAGCGTAGCCCACAGGGCCAGCATCTCCGGGGAGCTGTTTTTT | CASSVAHRASISGELFF
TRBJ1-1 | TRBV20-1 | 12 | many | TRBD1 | TGCAGTGCTAGGACAGGGATGACTGAAGCTTTCTTT | CSARTGMTEAFF
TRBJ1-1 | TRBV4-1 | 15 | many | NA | TGCGCCAGCAGCCAAGATCGGAGAGGGGACACTGAAGCTTTCTTT | CASSQDRRGDTEAFF
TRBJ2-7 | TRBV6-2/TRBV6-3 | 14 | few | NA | TGTGCCAGCAGTTCTTTGGTGGGAATGGGAGAGCAGTACTTC | CASSSLVGMGEQYF
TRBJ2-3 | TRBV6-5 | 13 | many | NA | TGTGCCAGCAGTATAGGACAGTCAGATACGCAGTATTTT | CASSIGQSDTQYF
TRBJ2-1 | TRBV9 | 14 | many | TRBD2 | TGTGCCAGCAGCGGTAGCGGGAGAGTCGATGAGCAGTTCTTC | CASSGSGRVDEQFF
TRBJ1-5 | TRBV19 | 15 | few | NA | TGTGCCAGTAGTTATACAGGGTATAGCAATCAGCCCCAGCATTTT | CASSYTGYSNQPQHF
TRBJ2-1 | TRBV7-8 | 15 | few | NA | TGTGCCAGCAGCGCACAGGGATTCGGTTTCAATGAGCAGTTCTTC | CASSAQGFGFNEQFF